The rows below give T cell receptor beta chains drawn from one sample of a study of response to subunit inactivated influenza vaccine. TCRdb re-called the RT-PCR reads through MiXCR, storing one row per CDR3 protein. The repertoire holds about 520,000 distinct CDR3 sequences, 25% seen once, with approximately 2% in the top ten. Here the sequenced sample was CD4+ T cells sorted from PBMCs, taken about 5 days after vaccination. These receptors were collected from a man over 45 who received an inactivated influenza vaccine. CDR3s include the opening cysteine and the closing phenylalanine or tryptophan. A D gene is named only where the DNA matches it firmly. Expanded clones are given a class, and other clones once, few, many or no size at all.

j_gene	v_gene	abundance	d_gene	CDR3nt	CDR3aa
TRBJ1-1	TRBV20-1	many	NA	TGCAGTGCTAGAGTAGATTGGGACACTGAAGCTTTCTTT	CSARVDWDTEAFF
TRBJ2-1	TRBV5-1	many	NA	TGCGCCAGCAGCTTGGGAGCCGGGGGCTCCTACAATGAGCAGTTCTTC	CASSLGAGGSYNEQFF
TRBJ1-1	TRBV20-1	NA	NA	TGCAGTGCTGGGAGGCAGAAGAAGAACACTGAAGCTTTCTTT	CSAGRQKKNTEAFF
TRBJ2-7	TRBV7-2	NA	TRBD1	TGTGCCAGCAGCTTAGTCGGGGACAGGGTCTACGAGCAGTACTTC	CASSLVGDRVYEQYF
TRBJ2-1	TRBV10-3	once	TRBD2	TGTGCCATCAGCTCTACCGGGACTAGCGGGATTAGAAATGAGCAGTTCTTC	CAISSTGTSGIRNEQFF
TRBJ2-2	TRBV9	many	NA	TGTGCCAGCAGCGCCTCTGGGGGACTCTTGAAGTCGAACACCGGGGAGCTGTTTTTT	CASSASGGLLKSNTGELFF
TRBJ2-4	TRBV20-1	NA	NA	TGCAGTGCTAGAGAGCAGGGGCTGGCCAAAAACATTCAGTACTTC	CSAREQGLAKNIQYF
TRBJ2-7	TRBV15	few	NA	TGTGCCACCAGCAGAACCCGGGGCTCCCTAGGCGAGCAGTACTTC	CATSRTRGSLGEQYF
TRBJ2-7	TRBV3-1	NA	TRBD1	TGTGCCAGCAGCCTAGGGGGCCCCCAGCAGTACTTC	CASSLGGPQQYF
TRBJ2-7	TRBV2	few	NA	TGTGCCAGCAGTGGTTCGGAGTTGGGCAGGGTTCCCCTCGAGCAGTACTTC	CASSGSELGRVPLEQYF
TRBJ2-1	TRBV20-1	NA	NA	TGCAGTGCTAGAGATCGGGGTAGGAACAATGAGCAGTTCTTC	CSARDRGRNNEQFF
TRBJ2-5	TRBV5-1	few	NA	TGCGCCAGCAGCTCTAGTCCGAGAGAGACCCAGTACTTC	CASSSSPRETQYF
TRBJ2-1	TRBV6-1	NA	TRBD2	TGTGCCAGCAGTCGACTAGCGGGGGAATACAATGAGCAGTTCTTC	CASSRLAGEYNEQFF
TRBJ2-2	TRBV20-1	few	TRBD1	TGCAGTGCTAGAGATGGGACAGAACACGGGGAGCTGTTTTTT	CSARDGTEHGELFF
TRBJ2-7	TRBV7-2	few	TRBD1	TGTGCCAGCAGCTTAAATCCGGGACAGACCTACGAGCAGTACTTC	CASSLNPGQTYEQYF
TRBJ2-3	TRBV10-3	NA	NA	TGTGCCATCGGAGGGCAGGGTGGGACAGATACGCAGTATTTT	CAIGGQGGTDTQYF
TRBJ2-5	TRBV27	NA	TRBD2	TGTGCCACGGGGGGGATCGGAGAGACCCAGTACTTC	CATGGIGETQYF
TRBJ2-7	TRBV20-1	NA	TRBD2	TGCAGTGCTAGAGACGTACGGGGGGGCCTTAGCGAGCAGTACTTC	CSARDVRGGLSEQYF
TRBJ2-1	TRBV20-1	NA	NA	TGCAGTGCTAGACAGGGAATGGCTTACAATGAGCAGTTCTTC	CSARQGMAYNEQFF
TRBJ2-1	TRBV6-5	NA	TRBD1	TGTGCCAGCAGTTCCGGGACAGGGTTAGACAATGAGCAGTTCTTC	CASSSGTGLDNEQFF
TRBJ1-1	TRBV7-9	NA	NA	TGTGCCAGCAGTTCAGTGGGGAACACTGAAGCTTTCTTT	CASSSVGNTEAFF
TRBJ2-1	TRBV20-1	NA	NA	TGCAGTGCTACGCGGGGGCCCATTAACAATGAGCAGTTCTTC	CSATRGPINNEQFF
TRBJ1-6	TRBV20-1	NA	NA	TGCAGTGCTAGAGCGGGGACCGCAAGTTCACCCCTCCACTTT	CSARAGTASSPLHF
TRBJ2-3	TRBV15	few	NA	TGTGCCACCAGCAGAGACCCTCCCCTTCTAGGGCGAGGAGATACGCAGTATTTT	CATSRDPPLLGRGDTQYF
TRBJ1-3	TRBV4-2	NA	NA	TGTGCCAGCAGCCAAGTCCCGGGTACTAAGGGAAACACCATATATTTT	CASSQVPGTKGNTIYF
TRBJ2-3	TRBV18	NA	NA	TGTGCCAGCTCACCACCGGGGATTCCGGGCACGCAGTATTTT	CASSPPGIPGTQYF
TRBJ2-1	TRBV24-1	NA	TRBD1	TGTGCCACCAGTGATCCCAAGACAGGGTCCAACTACAATGAGCAGTTCTTC	CATSDPKTGSNYNEQFF
TRBJ1-1	TRBV4-3	NA	NA	TGCGCCAGCAGCCAAGATTGGCAGACTGAAGCTTTCTTT	CASSQDWQTEAFF
TRBJ2-3	TRBV5-1	few	NA	TGCGCCAGCAGCACCAGCGCATACACCACAGATACGCAGTATTTT	CASSTSAYTTDTQYF
TRBJ2-2	TRBV5-1	NA	NA	TGCGCCAGCAGCTTGGTGCCCGACGGGGAGCTGTTTTTT	CASSLVPDGELFF
TRBJ1-2	TRBV27	few	NA	TGTGCCAGCAGTCCCCTGGGGGGGCATAGGGCTTATGGCTACACCTTC	CASSPLGGHRAYGYTF
TRBJ2-6	TRBV7-8	NA	NA	TGTGCCAGCAGCCCCCATGGTAGGGGGAAGGTCCTGACTTTC	CASSPHGRGKVLTF
TRBJ2-5	TRBV7-2	NA	TRBD2	TGTGCCAGCAGGGGAGGAGCGGGGTACCTCCAAGAGACCCAGTACTTC	CASRGGAGYLQETQYF
TRBJ2-7	TRBV6-2/TRBV6-3	NA	TRBD2	TGTGCCAGCAGTCCCGGAGCGGGGGGACTCGGAGAGCAGTACTTC	CASSPGAGGLGEQYF
TRBJ2-7	TRBV7-2	few	NA	TGTGCCAGCAGCTATGACGGTGGAACCTACGAGCAGTACTTC	CASSYDGGTYEQYF
TRBJ2-4	TRBV6-1	NA	NA	TGTGCCGGGGAGGGGGCGCGATTCTGGAACATTCAGTACTTC	CAGEGARFWNIQYF
TRBJ2-1	TRBV20-1	NA	NA	TGCAGTGCTAGAGAGAGGGGGGGGCAGTTCTTC	CSARERGGQFF
TRBJ2-2	TRBV6-2/TRBV6-3	few	TRBD2	TGTGCCAGCAGCCTCAGACAGGGGCGAGGACTAGCGGGATCGAACACCGGGGAGCTGTTTTTT	CASSLRQGRGLAGSNTGELFF
TRBJ1-5	TRBV6-1	few	NA	TGTGCCAGCAGAATCAATGGCAATCAGCCCCAGCATTTT	CASRINGNQPQHF
TRBJ2-1	TRBV3-1	NA	TRBD1	TGTGCCAGCAGCCAAACAGGGGGTCGAGGCGATGAGCAGTTCTTC	CASSQTGGRGDEQFF
TRBJ2-6	TRBV30	NA	NA	TGTGCCTGGAGTGGTGGATTCTCTGGGGCCAACGTCCTGACTTTC	CAWSGGFSGANVLTF
TRBJ1-1	TRBV6-5	few	NA	TGTGCCAGCAGTTACCCCGGGGGGCGGGGGACTGAAGCTTTCTTT	CASSYPGGRGTEAFF
TRBJ1-3	TRBV6-5	NA	NA	TGTGCCAGCAGTTACTCGTACAGCTCTGGAAACACCATATATTTT	CASSYSYSSGNTIYF
TRBJ2-2	TRBV7-6	few	TRBD2	TGTGCCAGCAGAATGCTAGCGGAAAAGACCGGGGAGCTGTTTTTT	CASRMLAEKTGELFF
TRBJ2-5	TRBV20-1	NA	NA	TGCAGTGCGAACTATCTCCAAGAGACCCAGTACTTC	CSANYLQETQYF
TRBJ2-1	TRBV7-9	NA	NA	TGTGCCAGCAGCTTAGAGTCCAGCCCCTACAATGAGCAGTTCTTC	CASSLESSPYNEQFF
TRBJ2-3	TRBV3-1	NA	TRBD2	TGTGCCCGCAGCCGTTCGGGACTAGCGGGCTTTCTGGGAGATACGCAGTATTTT	CARSRSGLAGFLGDTQYF
TRBJ1-5	TRBV24-1	NA	TRBD1	TGTGCCACCAAGGGACAGGGAATCAATCAGCCCCAGCATTTT	CATKGQGINQPQHF
TRBJ2-1	TRBV7-3	few	TRBD1	TGTGCCAGCAGCTTAACCTTGGGACAGGGGGGTGATGAGCAGTTCTTC	CASSLTLGQGGDEQFF
TRBJ1-3	TRBV9	once	NA	TGTGCCAGCAGCCCCGGGGGGGCCTACTCTGGAAACACCATATATTTT	CASSPGGAYSGNTIYF
TRBJ1-6	TRBV7-2	few	NA	TGTGCCAGCAGCTTAACCGAAAATTCACCCCTCCACTTT	CASSLTENSPLHF